These 22 T cell receptor beta chains were sequenced from one sample in a study of shared clonotypes between healthy human individuals. It was CD45RO-negative cells, positively selected for CCR7, that made up naive CD8 cells, with terminally differentiated effector memory CD45RA+ cells excluded. Only in-frame clones appear in the TCRdb table, and some are missing; sequencing was by immunoSEQ multiplex PCR. This table holds some 1,900,000 clones, about 95% found once. The sample consisted of naive CD8+ T cells sorted from blood. All receptors come from a man between 18 and 29 years old in good health.

The genes are TRBV12-5 and TRBJ2-3; 13 nucleotides match TRBD2. Germline loops: CDR1 LGHNT, CDR2 FRNRAP. The CDR3 contains 15 residues. V gave up 6 bases and J gave up 5 bases; unmatched junction bases: 5. Here the CDR3 DNA reads TGTGCTAGTGGCCCTGGACTAGCGGGAGTAGATACGCAGTATTTT. Translation gives CASGPGLAGVDTQYF.

This clone appeared a few times. The same CDR3 arises from other DNA sequences in this sample as well. This chain links TRBV10-3 with TRBJ2-7; D unresolved. Germline V gives CDR1 ENHRY, CDR2 SYGVKD. This CDR3 region has 12 residues. The V and J ends lost 0 bases and 3 bases respectively, with 3 bases between them. CDR3 region: CAISESGYEQYF. The DNA for the CDR3 is TGTGCCATCAGTGAGTCGGGCTACGAGCAGTACTTC.

A note on this clone: Additional DNA sequences in this sample encode the identical CDR3. The chain employs TRBV27 and TRBJ2-1; no definite D call. V was trimmed by 3 bases and J by 7 bases, leaving 7 bases between them. Germline V CDR1 and CDR2: MNHEY, SMNVEV (reference sequence). There are 12 residues in the CDR3. CDR3 protein: CASSFWGNEQFF. CDR3 sequence (DNA): TGTGCCAGCAGTTTTTGGGGAAATGAGCAGTTCTTC.

V and J are TRBV30 and TRBJ1-1; TRBD1 matches at 10 bases. The V gene end was trimmed by 2 bases and the J gene end by 3 bases; junction bases not matched to a gene: 3. The CDR3 has 14 residues. The germline V gene has CDR1 GTSNPN and CDR2 SVGIG (reference sequence). The DNA for the CDR3 is TGTGCCTGGAGTCCCGGACAGGGGGACACTGAAGCTTTCTTT. It yields the protein CAWSPGQGDTEAFF.

The chain is built from TRBV4-1 and TRBJ1-2, with 9 bases that match TRBD1. V lost 0 bases, J lost 3 bases, and 11 bases stayed unmatched. The CDR3 runs 18 residues. Germline-derived CDR1 and CDR2 are MGHRA and YSYEKL. The DNA of the CDR3 is TGCGCCAGCAGCCAAGATATGACAGGGGGGCGGGTAGACTATGGCTACACCTTC. Encoded protein: CASSQDMTGGRVDYGYTF.

The chain joins TRBV10-1 to TRBJ1-5; 8 bases align to TRBD1. V was clipped by 5 bases and J by 0 bases; unmatched bases: 21. There are 21 residues in the CDR3. CDR1 and CDR2 (germline): WNHNN, SYGVQD (reference sequence). The CDR3 loop reads CASSLRGWTGIGFSSNQPQHF. DNA for the CDR3: TGCGCCAGCAGTCTAAGGGGGTGGACAGGGATTGGATTTTCTAGCAATCAGCCCCAGCATTTT.

Turning to this clone: The sample contains more than one DNA sequence encoding this CDR3. This rearrangement joins TRBV4-3 to TRBJ2-2; D is perhaps TRBD2 (5 bases). CDR3 length: 16 residues. Germline V gene data show CDR1 as LGHNA and CDR2 as YSLEER. Trimming cost V 0 bases and J 2 bases, with 10 bases left between them. CDR3 sequence reads: CASSQDRAGNTGELFF. CDR3 DNA sequence: TGCGCCAGCAGCCAAGATCGGGCGGGTAACACCGGGGAGCTGTTTTTT.

Remarks on this clone: At the DNA level, this CDR3 is encoded by other sequences in the same sample as well. The chain carries TRBV19 and TRBJ2-5; maybe TRBD1 (6 bases). This CDR3 comprises 13 residues. CDR1 and CDR2 from the germline V gene are LNHDA and SQIVND (reference sequence). The germline V and J ends were trimmed by 3 bases and 1 base, with 6 bases remaining between them. The CDR3 sequence: CASSIRGQETQYF. Here the CDR3 DNA reads TGTGCCAGTAGTATCAGGGGCCAAGAGACCCAGTACTTC.

V usage is TRBV28 and J usage is TRBJ2-7; tentative D call: TRBD2 (5 bases). V shed 4 bases and J shed 4 bases, with 20 bases lying between them. This CDR3 region has 16 residues. Per the germline V gene, CDR1 is MDHEN and CDR2 is SYDVKM. The CDR3 here is CASSSGKERFGYEQYF. The CDR3 coding sequence is TGTGCCAGCAGTTCCGGGAAAGAAAGGTTTGGTTACGAGCAGTACTTC.

The chain uses TRBV27 and TRBJ2-3; TRBD2 agrees at 11 bases. Trimming took 4 bases from V and 1 from J; bases not matched to a gene: 4. Germline V gene data show CDR1 as MNHEY and CDR2 as SMNVEV (reference sequence). This CDR3 region has 16 residues. CDR3 region: CASSWGTSGRTDTQYF. The CDR3 DNA reads as TGTGCCAGCAGTTGGGGGACTAGCGGCCGCACAGATACGCAGTATTTT.

The chain employs TRBV7-8 and TRBJ1-3, with D possibly being TRBD1 (5 bases). This CDR3 comprises 14 residues. Trimming took 1 base from V and 11 from J, leaving 15 bases between them. Germline-derived CDR1 and CDR2 are SGHVS and FQNEAQ. CDR3 residues: CASSLVVTGAPIYF. CDR3 DNA sequence: TGTGCCAGCAGCTTAGTCGTCACTGGGGCCCCCATATATTTT.

The CDR3 DNA sequence: TGTGCCAGCAGCTTGGAGGGACAGGACCCCTGGGGCTACACCTTC. Its protein is CASSLEGQDPWGYTF. V gene TRBV5-5 combines with J gene TRBJ1-2; 8 nucleotides agree with TRBD1. Germline V gives CDR1 SGHKS, CDR2 YYEKEE (reference sequence). With 0 bases clipped from V and 8 bases from J, the junction kept 9 bases outside the gene matches. The CDR3 is 15 residues long. The full variable domain, in which reference TRBV5-5 and TRBJ1-2 provide the parts outside the CDR3, is DAGVTQSPTHLIKTRGQQVTLRCSPISGHKSVSWYQQVLGQGPQFIFQYYEKEERGRGNFPDRFSARQFPNYSSELNVNALLLGDSALYLCASSLEGQDPWGYTFGSGTRLTVV.

The J gene is TRBJ2-1, the V gene TRBV27; D gene uncertain. Trimming stripped 6 bases from V and 6 bases from J, with 9 bases between. Germline V gene sequence: CDR1 MNHEY, CDR2 SMNVEV (reference sequence). This CDR3 has 12 amino acids. CDR3 residues: CASSLRPNEQFF. CDR3 DNA sequence: TGTGCCAGCAGCCTGCGTCCCAATGAGCAGTTCTTC.

Details on this clone: One junction end does not reproduce the germline sequence, and a read error may be involved. This chain connects TRBV6-1 to TRBJ2-6; no reliable D call. CDR1 and CDR2 (germline): MNHNS, SASEGT. CDR3 size: 12 residues. Here the CDR3 reads CASSEGIASKAF. The CDR3 coding sequence is TGTGCCAGCAGTGAAGGTATCGCGAGCAAAGCTTTC.

The CDR3 DNA reads as TGTGCCAGCAGTTTAACTCAGGGACTAGCGGGAGGGATCGGCACAGATACGCAGTATTTT. Its translation: CASSLTQGLAGGIGTDTQYF. This rearrangement joins TRBV27 to TRBJ2-3, with 16 nucleotides matching TRBD2. Germline V gives CDR1 MNHEY, CDR2 SMNVEV (reference sequence). The CDR3 runs to 20 residues. Trimming removed 2 bases from V and 1 base from J; junction bases left unmatched: 9.

The rearrangement joins TRBV29-1 to TRBJ1-1; D unresolved. In germline, CDR1 is SQVTM, CDR2 ANQGSEA. V was clipped by 0 bases and J by 5 bases, with 10 bases between them. The CDR3 contains 13 residues. CDR3 DNA: TGCAGCGTTGAAGAGCTGGTGGGGACTGAAGCTTTCTTT. Its protein product is CSVEELVGTEAFF.

The chain employs TRBV6-6 and TRBJ1-5, with 11 bases fitting TRBD1. CDR3 length: 15 amino acids. Looked up from germline, CDR1 is MNHNY and CDR2 is SVGAGI (reference sequence). Trimming removed 2 bases from V and 6 bases from J; junction bases left unmatched: 3. CDR3 protein: CASSYRTGGSQPQHF. In nucleotides, the CDR3 is TGTGCCAGCAGTTACAGGACAGGGGGCAGTCAGCCCCAGCATTTT.

As concerns this clone: This specimen includes other DNA sequences encoding the same CDR3. This chain uses TRBV4-1 with TRBJ2-3; D is tentatively TRBD1 or TRBD2 (6 bases each). Germline V lookup: CDR1 MGHRA, CDR2 YSYEKL. CDR3 length: 12 residues. V lost 3 bases, J lost 6 bases, and 7 bases lay in between. CDR3 in amino acids: CASSQGGDTQYF. The CDR3, as DNA: TGCGCCAGCAGCCAGGGGGGCGATACGCAGTATTTT.

The rearrangement uses TRBV5-1 and TRBJ1-4; possibly TRBD1 for D (5 bases). Between the trimmed V and J ends, which lost 0 bases and 4 bases, there was a span of 7 bases. The CDR3 sequence is 14 residues long. Germline V gene data show CDR1 as SGHRS and CDR2 as YFSETQ. Here the CDR3 DNA reads TGCGCCAGCAGCTTGGGGGACGGTAATGAAAAACTGTTTTTT. It yields the protein CASSLGDGNEKLFF.

Concerning this clone: A junction boundary mismatches the germline segment, possibly from a read error. The rearrangement joins TRBV18 to TRBJ2-7; D unresolved. Germline V gene data show CDR1 as KGHSH and CDR2 as LQKENI. The CDR3 has 14 residues. CDR3 sequence: CTSSPPPPSYEQYF. In nucleotides, the CDR3 is TGTACCAGCTCACCACCCCCACCTTCCTACGAGCAGTACTTC. Full variable domain (rest looked up from reference TRBV18 and TRBJ2-7): NAGVMQNPRHLVRRRGQEARLRCSPMKGHSHVYWYRQLPEEGLKFMVYLQKENIIDESGMPKERFSAEFPKEGPSILRIQQVVRGDSAAYFCTSSPPPPSYEQYFGPGTRLTVT.

The rearrangement links TRBV11-2 to TRBJ1-2; no clear D. The CDR3 has 14 amino acids. The V end was cut by 4 bases, the J end by 5 bases, with 14 bases between. Looked up from germline, CDR1 is SGHAT and CDR2 is FQNNGV. CDR3 sequence (DNA): TGTGCCAGCAGCTCGGCGGGGATACCTTATGGCTACACCTTC. Translation: CASSSAGIPYGYTF.

The chain joins TRBV7-9 to TRBJ2-7; 7 positions agree with TRBD1. Germline assignment: CDR1 SEHNR and CDR2 FQNEAQ (reference sequence). The J segment lost 1 base and the V segment lost 1 base, leaving 7 bases of the junction unmatched. This CDR3 comprises 16 residues. In DNA form, the CDR3 reads TGTGCCAGCAGCTTAGGCAGACAGGGTCCATCCTACGAGCAGTACTTC. Amino acid sequence: CASSLGRQGPSYEQYF. The whole variable domain, remainder taken from reference TRBV7-9 and TRBJ2-7, is DTGVSQNPRHKITKRGQNVTFRCDPISEHNRLYWYRQTLGQGPEFLTYFQNEAQLEKSRLLSDRFSAERPKGSFSTLEIQRTEQGDSAMYLCASSLGRQGPSYEQYFGPGTRLTVT.